These 22 T cell receptor beta chains came from one sample sequenced in a study of blood T cell repertoires in COVID-19 (dated by TCRdb to the early 2020s). The method behind the library was the immunoSEQ multiplex PCR assay. Drawn from immuneACCESS, this table holds only the in-frame rearrangements with V and J called that TCRdb kept. Clones are partly lost; checked studies trace under half to an unresolved V gene and leave the rest unexplained. For this sample there are fewer than 700,000 clones; about 89% appear just once. Around 8% of the sample comes from the top ten. The sequencing input was peripheral blood. The source is a woman in her forties or fifties with COVID-19, enrolled during active disease.

This chain joins TRBV6-5 and TRBJ1-1; possibly TRBD1 for D (6 bases). Per germline, CDR1 MNHEY and CDR2 SVGAGI. CDR3 length: 13 residues. Trimming left V 5 bases short and J 5 bases short, with 12 bases between. The CDR3 region is CASSPNDRTEAFF. The DNA of the CDR3 is TGTGCCAGCAGTCCCAACGACAGGACTGAAGCTTTCTTT.

The chain joins TRBV12-3 or TRBV12-4 to TRBJ1-1, with 8 bases identical to TRBD1. Trimming cost V 5 bases and J 8 bases; bases outside gene matches: 4. The CDR3 totals 12 residues. The CDR3 is CASSGGQEEAFF. CDR3 sequence (DNA): TGTGCCAGCAGTGGGGGACAGGAAGAAGCTTTCTTT.

The J gene is TRBJ1-1, the V gene TRBV5-6; TRBD1 matches 9 bases. The CDR3 sequence is 14 residues long. Germline loops: CDR1 SGHDT, CDR2 YYEEEE. V shed 4 bases and J 6 bases; nucleotides not matched to a gene: 7. In DNA, the CDR3 is TGTGCCAGCAGCAGGACAGGGGCGAAGTCTGAAGCTTTCTTT. Translation: CASSRTGAKSEAFF.

The chain has TRBV19 and TRBJ1-1; 8 nucleotides agree with TRBD1. The CDR3 sequence is 14 residues long. V gave up 8 bases and J gave up 10 bases; unmatched junction bases: 15. Germline V gene sequence: CDR1 LNHDA, CDR2 SQIVND (reference sequence). The CDR3 loop is CASGPGQGISTAFF. The CDR3 DNA reads as TGTGCCAGTGGACCCGGACAGGGAATTAGTACAGCTTTCTTT.

The gene calls are TRBV2 and TRBJ1-1, with unresolved D. This CDR3 has 15 amino acids. The V end lost 0 bases, the J end lost 2 bases, and 10 bases lay between the germline ends. Looked up from germline, CDR1 is SNHLY and CDR2 is FYNNEI. The CDR3 spells CASSEATMVNTEAFF. In DNA form, the CDR3 reads TGTGCCAGCAGTGAAGCGACAATGGTCAACACTGAAGCTTTCTTT.

The chain uses TRBV25-1 and TRBJ2-5; 7 positions match TRBD2. There are 14 residues in the CDR3. Germline loops: CDR1 MGHDK, CDR2 SYGVNS. The trim removed 1 base at V and 10 bases at J, leaving 9 bases unmatched. The CDR3 reads CASSEFGGGMSQYF. CDR3 nucleotides: TGTGCCAGCAGTGAATTTGGGGGGGGAATGAGCCAGTACTTC. Filled out from reference TRBV25-1 and TRBJ2-5, the complete variable domain reads EADIYQTPRYLVIGTGKKITLECSQTMGHDKMYWYQQDPGMELHLIHYSYGVNSTEKGDLSSESTVSRIRTEHFPLTLESARPSHTSQYLCASSEFGGGMSQYFGPGTRLLVL.

The V gene is TRBV19, the J gene TRBJ2-2; 9 bases match TRBD1. V was pared by 6 bases and J by 1 base, with 6 bases of the junction left unmatched. This CDR3 has 16 residues. The germline V gene has CDR1 LNHDA and CDR2 SQIVND (reference sequence). DNA for the CDR3: TGTGCCAGTAGGCCTACGGGACAGGGGAACACCGGGGAGCTGTTTTTT. Encoded protein: CASRPTGQGNTGELFF.

This chain connects TRBV28 to TRBJ1-6; TRBD1 aligns across 7 bases. The CDR3 extends over 18 amino acids. Unmatched junction bases numbered 14, after V lost 3 bases and J lost 6 bases. The germline gives CDR1 MDHEN, CDR2 SYDVKM. In DNA, the CDR3 is TGTGCCAGCAGTTTTCTCCTTCTAACCGGGACAGCTAATTCACCCCTCCACTTT. As protein: CASSFLLLTGTANSPLHF.

In DNA, the CDR3 is TGTGCCAGCAGTTTCGGACAGGGAGATCAGCCCCAGCATTTT. Encoded protein: CASSFGQGDQPQHF. The chain recombines TRBV6-6 with TRBJ1-5; 8 bases map to TRBD1. Trimming took 4 bases from V and 5 from J; bases not matched to a gene: 4. This CDR3 is 14 amino acids long. From germline, CDR1 is MNHNY and CDR2 SVGAGI (reference sequence).

The chain is built from TRBV19 and TRBJ1-1; D ambiguous. The length of the CDR3 is 13 residues. Germline V gene lookup returns CDR1 LNHDA and CDR2 SQIVND (reference sequence). Between the trimmed V and J ends, which lost 9 bases and 1 base, there was a span of 12 bases. CDR3 region: CASRGDQNTEAFF. In DNA form, the CDR3 reads TGTGCCAGCCGGGGAGACCAGAACACTGAAGCTTTCTTT.

The CDR3 protein is CASSEVVLSYEQYF. Here the CDR3 DNA reads TGTGCCAGCAGTGAAGTAGTCCTAAGCTACGAGCAGTACTTC. The chain recombines TRBV6-1 with TRBJ2-7; D is uncertain. The CDR3 is 14 residues long. The germline V and J ends were trimmed by 1 base and 3 bases, with 10 bases remaining between them. The germline V gene encodes CDR1 MNHNS and CDR2 SASEGT.

This rearrangement joins TRBV7-9 to TRBJ1-5; tentatively, D is TRBD1 (6 bases). Trimming pared 4 bases from V and 6 bases from J, leaving 10 bases between. Looked up from germline, CDR1 is SEHNR and CDR2 is FQNEAQ (reference sequence). The CDR3 is 13 residues long. In nucleotides, the CDR3 is TGTGCCAGCAGCTCTATGGACAGTCAGCCCCAGCATTTT. This codes for CASSSMDSQPQHF.

The CDR3 protein is CASRTGGGSYEQYF. The CDR3 nucleotides are TGTGCCAGCAGAACAGGGGGCGGCTCCTACGAGCAGTACTTC. The gene calls are TRBV27 and TRBJ2-7, with 9 bases lining up with TRBD1. The V gene's germline CDR1 is MNHEY and CDR2 SMNVEV (reference sequence). The CDR3 has 14 residues. The trim removed 6 bases at V and 0 bases at J, leaving 3 bases unmatched.

The rearrangement links TRBV27 to TRBJ1-2; 10 nucleotides line up with TRBD1. The germline gives CDR1 MNHEY, CDR2 SMNVEV (reference sequence). V shed 5 bases, J shed 2 bases, and the junction held 14 bases outside the gene matches. The CDR3 is 18 amino acids. The CDR3 DNA reads as TGTGCCAGCAGTCGAAAGGGGACAGGGGTCACAGGGAACTATGGCTACACCTTC. Residues: CASSRKGTGVTGNYGYTF.

This chain uses TRBV7-8 with TRBJ1-3; 11 bases map to TRBD1. The CDR3 spans 15 residues. Germline V CDR1 and CDR2: SGHVS, FQNEAQ. With 4 bases clipped from V and 4 bases from J, the junction kept 3 bases outside the gene matches. CDR3 sequence (DNA): TGTGCCAGCAGCTGGGACAGGGGGTTGGGAAACACCATATATTTT. As protein: CASSWDRGLGNTIYF.

A remark on this clone: The same CDR3 arises from other DNA sequences in this sample as well. The gene calls are TRBV2 and TRBJ1-2; TRBD1 matches at 10 bases. The CDR3 loop spans 14 amino acids. Per germline, CDR1 SNHLY and CDR2 FYNNEI. Trimming removed 6 bases from V and 2 bases from J; junction bases left unmatched: 3. The CDR3 DNA sequence: TGTGCCAGCAGGGAGACAGGGGGCAACTATGGCTACACCTTC. It codes for CASRETGGNYGYTF.

The chain uses TRBV10-3 and TRBJ1-2, with 9 positions matching TRBD1. The CDR3 covers 17 residues. V dropped 11 bases and J dropped 2; count of bases not matched to a gene: 18. Germline V lookup: CDR1 ENHRY, CDR2 SYGVKD. CDR3 nucleotide sequence: TGTGCCGTCTCCAAAGGGGGACAGGGTAACTTAAACTATGGCTACACCTTC. Protein: CAVSKGGQGNLNYGYTF.

V gene TRBV7-7 combines with J gene TRBJ2-3; 9 nucleotides align to TRBD1. Germline assignment: CDR1 SSHAT and CDR2 FNYEAQ (reference sequence). V was clipped by 3 bases and J by 4 bases; unmatched bases: 5. The CDR3 runs to 15 residues. CDR3 DNA: TGTGCCAGCAGCTTCGGGACAGGGAGTTCAGATACGCAGTATTTT. Protein: CASSFGTGSSDTQYF.

The V call is TRBV5-1, the J call TRBJ2-1, with 12 bases lining up with TRBD2. The CDR3 runs to 16 residues. In germline, CDR1 is SGHRS, CDR2 YFSETQ. Losses at the gene ends were 4 bases for V and 7 bases for J; bases not matched to a gene: 9. The DNA of the CDR3 is TGCGCCAGCAGCATCCTCCGGACTAGCGGGGCTAATGAGCAGTTCTTC. Protein sequence: CASSILRTSGANEQFF.

The J gene is TRBJ1-1, the V gene TRBV29-1; perhaps TRBD1 as D (6 bases). Germline V gene data show CDR1 as SQVTM and CDR2 as ANQGSEA. This CDR3 is 13 amino acids long. The V gene lost 3 bases and the J gene lost 3 bases, with 11 bases spanning the gap. As DNA, the CDR3 is TGCAGCGTTGATCGGGCAGGGGACACTGAAGCTTTCTTT. Protein: CSVDRAGDTEAFF.

The chain carries TRBV6-6 and TRBJ2-1, with D unclear. Germline V gene lookup returns CDR1 MNHNY and CDR2 SVGAGI (reference sequence). The CDR3 runs to 14 residues. V was shortened by 10 bases and J by 0 bases, with 13 bases between the two germline ends. This CDR3 is CATTPDNSYNEQFF. For the CDR3, the DNA is TGTGCCACCACTCCAGACAACTCCTACAATGAGCAGTTCTTC.

The CDR3 DNA reads TGTGCCAGCTCACCTCGGACTAGCGGGGGCCCACACGGTGAGCAGTTCTTC. This sequence encodes CASSPRTSGGPHGEQFF. The chain joins TRBV18 to TRBJ2-1, with TRBD2 matching over 13 bases. Unmatched junction bases numbered 11, after V lost 3 bases and J lost 9 bases. There are 17 residues in the CDR3. Looked up from germline, CDR1 is KGHSH and CDR2 is LQKENI. Supplemented by reference TRBV18 and TRBJ2-1, the full variable domain reads NAGVMQNPRHLVRRRGQEARLRCSPMKGHSHVYWYRQLPEEGLKFMVYLQKENIIDESGMPKERFSAEFPKEGPSILRIQQVVRGDSAAYFCASSPRTSGGPHGEQFFGPGTRLTVL.